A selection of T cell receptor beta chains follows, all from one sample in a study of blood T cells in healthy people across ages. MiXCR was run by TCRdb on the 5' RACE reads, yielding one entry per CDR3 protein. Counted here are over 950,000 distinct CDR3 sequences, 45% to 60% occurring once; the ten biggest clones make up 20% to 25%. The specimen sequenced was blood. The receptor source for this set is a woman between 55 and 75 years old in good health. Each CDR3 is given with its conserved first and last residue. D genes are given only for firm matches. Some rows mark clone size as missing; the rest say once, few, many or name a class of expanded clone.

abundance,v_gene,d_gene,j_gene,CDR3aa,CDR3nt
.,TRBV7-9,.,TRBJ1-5,CASSLGQTNQPQHF,TGTGCCAGCAGCTTGGGGCAGACTAATCAGCCCCAGCATTTT
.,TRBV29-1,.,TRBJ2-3,CSVRGVSTDTQYF,TGCAGCGTTAGGGGAGTAAGCACAGATACGCAGTATTTT
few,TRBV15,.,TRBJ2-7,CATSRDRGSQAEQYF,TGTGCCACCAGCAGAGATCGCGGTAGCCAGGCTGAGCAGTACTTC
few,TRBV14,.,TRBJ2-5,CASARIGAIEETQYF,TGTGCCAGCGCCCGGATAGGGGCGATCGAAGAGACCCAGTACTTC
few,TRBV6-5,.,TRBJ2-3,CASSYSTVADTQYF,TGTGCCAGCAGTTACTCCACAGTGGCAGATACGCAGTATTTT
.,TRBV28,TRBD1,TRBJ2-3,CARNPLPPNSGTDHADTQYF,TGTGCCAGGAACCCCTTACCACCTAATTCCGGGACAGACCACGCAGATACGCAGTATTTT
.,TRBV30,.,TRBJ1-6,CAWRLTGTPGGPLHF,TGTGCCTGGAGACTCACCGGGACTCCCGGGGGACCCCTCCACTTT
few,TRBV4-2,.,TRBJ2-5,CASSQLGTDNQETQYF,TGTGCCAGCAGCCAATTAGGGACCGACAACCAAGAGACCCAGTACTTC
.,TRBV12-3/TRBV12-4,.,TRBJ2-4,CASSLTLQSKNIQYF,TGTGCCAGCAGTCTAACGTTACAGTCCAAAAACATTCAGTACTTC
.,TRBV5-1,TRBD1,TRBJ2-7,CASSPRQGVDYEQYF,TGCGCCAGCAGCCCAAGACAGGGTGTTGACTACGAGCAGTACTTC
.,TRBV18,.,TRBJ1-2,CASSPLVESNYGYTF,TGTGCCAGCTCACCTCTGGTGGAATCTAACTATGGCTACACCTTC
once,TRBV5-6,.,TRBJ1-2,CASLPEGGNGYTF,TGTGCCAGCCTACCGGAAGGGGGAAATGGCTACACCTTC
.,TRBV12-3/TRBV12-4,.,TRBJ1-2,CASSLMWAPAYGYTF,TGTGCCAGCAGTTTAATGTGGGCGCCAGCCTATGGCTACACCTTC
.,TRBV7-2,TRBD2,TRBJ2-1,CASSSMAGGPGNEQFF,TGTGCCAGCAGCTCTATGGCGGGAGGGCCGGGGAATGAGCAGTTCTTC
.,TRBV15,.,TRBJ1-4,CATSHGGFTNEKLFF,TGTGCCACCAGCCACGGGGGATTCACTAATGAAAAACTGTTTTTT
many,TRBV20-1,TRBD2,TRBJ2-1,CSGIGGRAGYNEQFF,TGCAGTGGGATTGGCGGGAGGGCCGGGTACAATGAGCAGTTCTTC
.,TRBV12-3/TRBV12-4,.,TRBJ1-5,CASTPDGSNQPQHF,TGTGCCAGCACCCCGGACGGTAGCAATCAGCCCCAGCATTTT
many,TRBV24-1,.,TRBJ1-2,CATSDLHGYTF,TGTGCCACCAGTGATTTACACGGCTACACCTTC
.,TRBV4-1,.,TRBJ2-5,CASSQGTDRGGETQYF,TGCGCCAGCAGCCAAGGAACAGACAGGGGAGGGGAGACCCAGTACTTC
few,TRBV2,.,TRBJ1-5,CASSERLYNGQPQHF,TGTGCCAGCAGTGAAAGACTCTACAACGGCCAGCCCCAGCATTTT
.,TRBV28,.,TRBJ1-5,CASRIDNSNQPQHF,TGTGCCAGCAGAATAGACAATAGCAATCAGCCCCAGCATTTT
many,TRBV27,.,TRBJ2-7,CASSSLGAAKDEQYF,TGTGCCAGCAGCTCCCTCGGGGCAGCCAAGGACGAGCAGTACTTC
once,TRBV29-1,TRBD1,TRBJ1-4,CSVHDYRTGGSEKLFF,TGCAGCGTCCACGACTACAGGACAGGGGGTAGTGAAAAACTGTTTTTT
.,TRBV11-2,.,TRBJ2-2,CASTLSGNTGELFF,TGTGCCAGCACCTTATCGGGTAACACCGGGGAGCTGTTTTTT
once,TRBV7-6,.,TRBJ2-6,CASSLRRRSSGANVLTF,TGTGCCAGCAGCTTGAGGAGGCGCAGCTCTGGGGCCAACGTCCTGACTTTC
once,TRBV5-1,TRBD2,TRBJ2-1,CASSLPSTSGYNEQFF,TGCGCCAGCAGCTTGCCCTCGACTAGCGGATACAATGAGCAGTTCTTC
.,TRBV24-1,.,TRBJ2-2,CATSDLSADTGELFF,TGTGCCACCAGTGATTTGTCAGCTGACACCGGGGAGCTGTTTTTT
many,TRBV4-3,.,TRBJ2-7,CASSHGDPDSDNEQYF,TGCGCCAGCAGCCATGGGGACCCGGATAGTGACAATGAGCAGTACTTC
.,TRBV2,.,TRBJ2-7,CASSEAGGVYEQYF,TGTGCCAGCAGTGAGGCTGGGGGCGTATACGAGCAGTACTTC
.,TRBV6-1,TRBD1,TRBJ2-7,CASSLAQTGATTGGYEQYF,TGTGCCAGCAGCCTAGCCCAGACAGGGGCCACAACCGGGGGTTACGAGCAGTACTTC
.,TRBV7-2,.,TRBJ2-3,CASSLVFGGTDTQYF,TGTGCCAGCAGCTTAGTATTTGGCGGCACAGATACGCAGTATTTT
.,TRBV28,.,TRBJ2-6,CASSLWGVAPGANVLTF,TGTGCCAGCAGCCTCTGGGGGGTAGCGCCTGGGGCCAACGTCCTGACTTTC
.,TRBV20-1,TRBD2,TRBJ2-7,CSAFQGLPGLGSYEQYF,TGCAGTGCCTTCCAGGGTCTGCCGGGACTAGGTTCCTACGAGCAGTACTTC
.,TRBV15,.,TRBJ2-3,CATSRDGQNLGDTQYF,TGTGCCACCAGCAGAGATGGGCAGAACCTTGGGGATACGCAGTATTTT
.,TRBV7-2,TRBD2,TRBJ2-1,CASSFTLASGKNEQFF,TGTGCCAGCAGCTTTACTTTGGCTAGCGGGAAAAATGAGCAGTTCTTC
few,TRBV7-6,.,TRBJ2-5,CASSQRSQETQYF,TGTGCCAGCAGCCAGCGGTCCCAGGAGACCCAGTACTTC
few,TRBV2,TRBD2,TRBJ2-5,CASSEAEQRGETQYF,TGTGCCAGCAGTGAAGCCGAGCAGCGGGGAGAGACCCAGTACTTC
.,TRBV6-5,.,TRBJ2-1,CASSYSLGGVSSEQFF,TGTGCCAGCAGTTACTCTCTCGGAGGGGTGTCTAGTGAGCAGTTCTTC
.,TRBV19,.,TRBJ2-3,CASSQFGVSTDTQYF,TGTGCCAGTAGTCAATTCGGGGTGTCCACAGATACGCAGTATTTT
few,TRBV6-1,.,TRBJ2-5,CASSQLGGQETQYF,TGTGCCAGCAGTCAACTTGGGGGTCAAGAGACCCAGTACTTC
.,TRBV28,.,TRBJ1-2,CASSVLVGYGYTF,TGTGCCAGCAGTGTCTTGGTGGGCTATGGCTACACCTTC
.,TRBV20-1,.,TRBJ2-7,CSASDPVTYEQYF,TGCAGTGCTAGTGACCCGGTTACCTACGAGCAGTACTTC
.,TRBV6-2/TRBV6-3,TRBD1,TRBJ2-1,CASSSEDRGAYNEQFF,TGTGCCAGCAGTTCTGAAGACAGGGGGGCCTACAATGAGCAGTTCTTC
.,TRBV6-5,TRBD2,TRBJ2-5,CASGRARGQETQYF,TGTGCCAGCGGGAGGGCCCGGGGGCAAGAGACCCAGTACTTC
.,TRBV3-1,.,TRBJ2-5,CASSQAGLTGETQYF,TGTGCCAGCAGCCAAGCAGGACTCACGGGGGAGACCCAGTACTTC